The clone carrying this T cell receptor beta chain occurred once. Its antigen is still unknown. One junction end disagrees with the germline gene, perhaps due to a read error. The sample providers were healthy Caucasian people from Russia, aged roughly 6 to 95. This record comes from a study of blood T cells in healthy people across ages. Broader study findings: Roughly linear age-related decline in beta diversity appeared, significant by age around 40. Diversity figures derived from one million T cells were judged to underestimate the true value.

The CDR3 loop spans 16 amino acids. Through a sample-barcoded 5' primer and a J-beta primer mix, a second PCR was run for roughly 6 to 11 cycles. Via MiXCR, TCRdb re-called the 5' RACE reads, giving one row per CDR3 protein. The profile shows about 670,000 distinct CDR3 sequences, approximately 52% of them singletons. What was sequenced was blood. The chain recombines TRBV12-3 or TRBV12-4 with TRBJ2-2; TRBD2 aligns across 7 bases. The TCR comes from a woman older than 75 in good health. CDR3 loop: CASSPRGLANTGELFF. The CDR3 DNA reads TGTGCTAGCAGTCCACGCGGACTAGCGAACACCGGGGAGCTGTTTTTT.